The rows below give T cell receptor beta chains drawn from one sample of a study of T-cell memory formation after mild COVID-19. TCRdb used MiXCR to reprocess the 5' RACE reads, holding one entry per CDR3 protein. The sample shows approximately 350,000 distinct CDR3 sequences, 28% of them seen only once. Sequencing input: PBMCs or a T cell subset sorted from them (not recorded which). The receptors shown here come from an adult woman who had mild COVID-19 (a few samples of this study predate the infection). Cell type and time point are not known. Both conserved end residues are part of each CDR3. Fields, in order: V gene, CDR3 length, D gene, J gene, clone size, CDR3 DNA, CDR3 protein. The D gene is left open where the match is weak. Clone size is shown for a subset of rows, as once, few, many or a class of expanded clone.

TRBV4-2,14,TRBD1,TRBJ2-7,-,TGTGCCAGCAGCCATGGACAGGGGACCTACGAGCAGTACTTC,CASSHGQGTYEQYF
TRBV5-1,15,-,TRBJ1-1,-,TGCGCCAGCAGCCTCGGGACTCTCATGAACACTGAAGCTTTCTTT,CASSLGTLMNTEAFF
TRBV7-2,13,-,TRBJ2-1,few,TGTGCCAGCAGCACCTTAGGCTGGGATGAGCAGTTCTTC,CASSTLGWDEQFF
TRBV6-1,16,-,TRBJ2-5,-,TGTGCCAGCAGTTCAAGACAGACGCGGAATCGAGAGACCCAGTACTTC,CASSSRQTRNRETQYF
TRBV2,14,-,TRBJ1-1,-,TGTGCCAGCAGTGAAGAGCGGTTGAACACTGAAGCTTTCTTT,CASSEERLNTEAFF
TRBV29-1,14,TRBD1,TRBJ2-3,few,TGCAGCGTTGACAGGGACAGCAGCACAGATACGCAGTATTTT,CSVDRDSSTDTQYF
TRBV3-1,17,-,TRBJ2-7,-,TGTGCCAGCAGCCAAGGCGTCGGGACCCGGCGAATGAGCGAGCAGTACTTC,CASSQGVGTRRMSEQYF
TRBV4-3,15,-,TRBJ2-1,-,TGCGCCAGCAGCCGAGACGGGGTCGGCTACAATGAGCAGTTCTTC,CASSRDGVGYNEQFF
TRBV5-1,12,-,TRBJ1-3,few,TGCGCCAGCAGCTTGGACGGAAACACCATATATTTT,CASSLDGNTIYF
TRBV6-2/TRBV6-3,12,-,TRBJ2-7,-,TGTGCCAGCAGTTACTCGATCGGCGAGCAGTACTTC,CASSYSIGEQYF
TRBV10-3,14,-,TRBJ2-7,-,TGTGCCACCCTCCCGCAGGGGTCAACCTACGAGCAGTACTTC,CATLPQGSTYEQYF
TRBV10-3,18,TRBD2,TRBJ2-6,-,TGTGCCATCAGTGGTAGCGGGCGACACTATTCTGGGGCCAACGTCCTGACTTTC,CAISGSGRHYSGANVLTF
TRBV12-3/TRBV12-4,11,-,TRBJ1-1,few,TGTGCCAGCAGCTTCAGGGTAGAAGCTTTCTTT,CASSFRVEAFF
TRBV2,13,TRBD2,TRBJ2-3,many,TGTGCCAGCACTTCTAGCGGCAGAGATACGCAGTATTTT,CASTSSGRDTQYF
TRBV12-3/TRBV12-4,13,-,TRBJ1-2,-,TGTGCCAGCAGTCCCCGACAGACCTATGGCTACACCTTC,CASSPRQTYGYTF
TRBV20-1,14,TRBD2,TRBJ2-1,few,TGCAGTGCTAGCGGGAGGGATTACTACAATGAGCAGTTCTTC,CSASGRDYYNEQFF
TRBV7-8,16,-,TRBJ2-5,few,TGTGCCAGCAGCTTAGGCCCGGGCGGCCTACAAGAGACCCAGTACTTC,CASSLGPGGLQETQYF
TRBV7-2,12,TRBD1,TRBJ2-5,few,TGTGCCAGCAGCTCTTTACAGGGGCACCAGTACTTC,CASSSLQGHQYF
TRBV19,15,TRBD2,TRBJ2-1,-,TGTGCCAGTAGTATTAGGACTAGCGGGATCGATGAGCAGTTCTTC,CASSIRTSGIDEQFF
TRBV5-1,15,TRBD2,TRBJ2-1,few,TGCGCCAGCAGCCGGGGGGAGGCAGATTACAATGAGCAGTTCTTC,CASSRGEADYNEQFF
TRBV2,15,-,TRBJ1-2,-,TGTGCCAGCAGTGCGGTAGCACCGAACCTCTATGGCTACACCTTC,CASSAVAPNLYGYTF
TRBV5-6,13,-,TRBJ2-1,-,TGTGCCAGCAGCTTGAATTGGGTGACGGGGCAGTTCTTC,CASSLNWVTGQFF
TRBV19,12,-,TRBJ1-2,-,TGTGCCTTGGCGGACGGTTATGAAGGCTACACCTTC,CALADGYEGYTF
TRBV20-1,15,TRBD2,TRBJ2-2,-,TGCAGTGCTGATGGCGGGAGGGCCGGGACCGGGGAGCTGTTTTTT,CSADGGRAGTGELFF
TRBV25-1,14,-,TRBJ1-6,few,TGTGCCAGCAGTGAAGCAGTCGTGGGGTCACCCCTCCACTTT,CASSEAVVGSPLHF
TRBV29-1,12,-,TRBJ2-1,-,TGCAGCGCTGGGACACAGGGCGGGGGGCAGTTCTTC,CSAGTQGGGQFF
TRBV15,19,-,TRBJ2-4,few,TGTGCCACCAGCAGAGAGACCCTCGACGGGGAGCTAGCCAAAAACATTCAGTACTTC,CATSRETLDGELAKNIQYF
TRBV20-1,11,-,TRBJ2-7,-,TGCAGTGCTAGAGCGGGCAACGAGCAGTACTTC,CSARAGNEQYF
TRBV5-1,15,-,TRBJ2-1,-,TGCGCCAGCAGCTCAGCCGGGGGCCCATACAATGAGCAGTTCTTC,CASSSAGGPYNEQFF
TRBV12-3/TRBV12-4,14,TRBD1,TRBJ1-1,-,TGTGCCAGCAGCCGAGACAGGGGTAATGCTGAAGCTTTCTTT,CASSRDRGNAEAFF
TRBV15,14,-,TRBJ1-6,many,TGTGCCACCAGCAGACTCTCCCTGAATTCACCCCTCCACTTT,CATSRLSLNSPLHF
TRBV7-9,14,TRBD1,TRBJ1-5,-,TGTGCCAGCAGCGCGGGACAGCCCTATCAGCCCCAGCATTTT,CASSAGQPYQPQHF
TRBV11-2,12,TRBD2,TRBJ2-4,many,TGTGCCAGCAGCTCAACTAGCGGGCGGAAGTACTTC,CASSSTSGRKYF
TRBV7-2,13,-,TRBJ1-2,few,TGTGCCAGCAGCTTAAAGGGGCTCCCTGGCTACACCTTC,CASSLKGLPGYTF
TRBV4-3,16,-,TRBJ2-5,few,TGCGCCAGCAGCCAAGAAAGGGGCGAATTCGGAGAGACCCAGTACTTC,CASSQERGEFGETQYF
TRBV14,11,-,TRBJ2-5,few,TGTGCCAGCAGCCAAGTTAGGACCCAGTACTTC,CASSQVRTQYF
TRBV7-3,11,-,TRBJ2-1,many,TGTGCCAGCAGCCGAGGGGGTGAGCAGTTCTTC,CASSRGGEQFF
TRBV4-2,15,-,TRBJ2-1,-,TGTGCCAGCAGCCAAGGACGGGGGAATTACAATGAGCAGTTCTTC,CASSQGRGNYNEQFF
TRBV7-9,13,-,TRBJ2-7,-,TGTGCCAGCAGCTTAGTCAGGGACCACGAGCAGTACTTC,CASSLVRDHEQYF
TRBV4-1,16,TRBD1,TRBJ1-6,few,TGCGCCAGCAGCCAAGACCCCGGACAGGGGCCGACCCCCCTCCACTTT,CASSQDPGQGPTPLHF
TRBV14,16,-,TRBJ2-1,few,TGTGCCAGCAGCCGAGAGGTTGGCGCTCTAAACAATGAGCAGTTCTTC,CASSREVGALNNEQFF
TRBV29-1,15,-,TRBJ2-5,many,TGCAGCGTTGAAATTATAGGAGTAAGGGGGGAGACCCAGTACTTC,CSVEIIGVRGETQYF
TRBV20-1,15,-,TRBJ1-5,few,TGCAGTGCCCAGGCAGGGGCAAACAGCAATCAGCCCCAGCATTTT,CSAQAGANSNQPQHF
TRBV11-3,15,-,TRBJ2-1,-,TGTGCCAGCAGCCCCTGGGGGGTCGGGAGCAATGAGCAGTTCTTC,CASSPWGVGSNEQFF
TRBV3-1,18,TRBD2,TRBJ2-1,-,TGTGCCAGCAGCCCACAATCCCGTCTCAGCGGGGGTCACAATGAGCAGTTCTTC,CASSPQSRLSGGHNEQFF